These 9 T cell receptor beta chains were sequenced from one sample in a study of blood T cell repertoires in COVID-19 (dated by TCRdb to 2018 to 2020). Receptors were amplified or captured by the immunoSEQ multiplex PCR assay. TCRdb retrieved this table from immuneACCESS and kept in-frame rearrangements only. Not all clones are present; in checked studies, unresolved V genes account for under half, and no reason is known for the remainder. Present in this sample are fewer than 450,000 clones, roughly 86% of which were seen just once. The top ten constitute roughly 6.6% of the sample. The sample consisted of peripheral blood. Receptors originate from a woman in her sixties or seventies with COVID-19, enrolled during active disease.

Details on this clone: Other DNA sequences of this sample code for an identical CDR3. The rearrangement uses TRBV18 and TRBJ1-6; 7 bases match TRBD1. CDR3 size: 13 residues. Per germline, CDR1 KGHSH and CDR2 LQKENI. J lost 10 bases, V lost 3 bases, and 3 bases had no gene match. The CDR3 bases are TGTGCCAGCTCACCTCCAGGGGGATCACCCCTCCACTTT. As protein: CASSPPGGSPLHF.

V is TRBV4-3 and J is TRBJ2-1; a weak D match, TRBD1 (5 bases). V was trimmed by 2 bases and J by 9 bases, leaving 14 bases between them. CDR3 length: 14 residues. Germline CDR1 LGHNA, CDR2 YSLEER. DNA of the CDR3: TGCGCCAGCAGCCAACAGGAAGGGGTCAGTGAGCAGTTCTTC. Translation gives CASSQQEGVSEQFF.

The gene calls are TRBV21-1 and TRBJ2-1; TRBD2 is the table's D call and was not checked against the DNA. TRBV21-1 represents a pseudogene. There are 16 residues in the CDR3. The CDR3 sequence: CASSPAQRSAYNEQFF. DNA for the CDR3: TGTGCCAGCAGCCCCGCCCAGAGGAGCGCCTACAATGAGCAGTTCTTC.

The CDR3 is CASSYLRAGRPYEQYF. The CDR3 bases are TGTGCCAGCAGTTACCTGCGGGCGGGGCGCCCCTACGAGCAGTACTTC. The chain is built from TRBV6-5 and TRBJ2-7; possible D gene TRBD2, 6 bases. Trimming took off 2 bases at V and 2 bases at J, with 16 bases between the two ends. The germline CDR1 and CDR2 sequences are MNHEY and SVGAGI. This CDR3 spans 16 amino acids.

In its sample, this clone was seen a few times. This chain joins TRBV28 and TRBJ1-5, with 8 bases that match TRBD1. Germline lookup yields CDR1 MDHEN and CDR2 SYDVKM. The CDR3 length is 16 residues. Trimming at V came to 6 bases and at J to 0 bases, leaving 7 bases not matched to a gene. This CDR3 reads CASSRDRGYSNQPQHF. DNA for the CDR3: TGTGCCAGCAGCCGCGACAGGGGCTATAGCAATCAGCCCCAGCATTTT.

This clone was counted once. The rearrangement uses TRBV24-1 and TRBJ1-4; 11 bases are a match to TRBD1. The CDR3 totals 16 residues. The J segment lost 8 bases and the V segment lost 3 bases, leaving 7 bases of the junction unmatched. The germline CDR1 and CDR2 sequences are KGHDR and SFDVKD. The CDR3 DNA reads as TGTGCCACCAGTGATACCGGACAGGGGGCTTTGGAAAAACTGTTTTTT. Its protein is CATSDTGQGALEKLFF.

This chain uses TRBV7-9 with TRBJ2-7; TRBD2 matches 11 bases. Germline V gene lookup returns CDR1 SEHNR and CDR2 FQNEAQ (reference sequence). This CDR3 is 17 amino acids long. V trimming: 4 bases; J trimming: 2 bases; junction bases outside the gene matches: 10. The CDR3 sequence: CASSSDPTSGATYEQYF. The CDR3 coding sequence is TGTGCCAGCAGCTCAGACCCGACTAGCGGGGCCACCTACGAGCAGTACTTC.

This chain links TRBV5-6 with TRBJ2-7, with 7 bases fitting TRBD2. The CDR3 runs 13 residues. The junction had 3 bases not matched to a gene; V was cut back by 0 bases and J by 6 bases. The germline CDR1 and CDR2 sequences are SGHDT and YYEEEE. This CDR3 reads CASSLEGGAEQYF. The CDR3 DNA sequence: TGTGCCAGCAGCTTGGAGGGAGGGGCCGAGCAGTACTTC.

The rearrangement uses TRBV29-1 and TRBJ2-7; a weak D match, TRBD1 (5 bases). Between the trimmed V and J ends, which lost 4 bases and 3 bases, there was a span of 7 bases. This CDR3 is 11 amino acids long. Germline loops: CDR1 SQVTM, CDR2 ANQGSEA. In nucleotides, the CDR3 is TGCAGCGTTGCGACAGACTACGAGCAGTACTTC. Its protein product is CSVATDYEQYF.